This entry describes one T cell receptor (beta chain). The data originate from a study of T cell changes during pregnancy in multiple sclerosis. Method: immunoSEQ multiplex PCR; TCRdb's copy keeps in-frame clones and lacks some. In the table there are 100,000 to 110,000 clones, about 90% of which are singletons. Looked up from germline, CDR1 is MNHEY and CDR2 is SMNVEV (reference sequence). The CDR3 extends over 19 amino acids. Trimming at V came to 2 bases and at J to 1 base, leaving 11 bases not matched to a gene. The source of this sequence is a female donor with multiple sclerosis, enrolled in a pregnancy study. Sample: peripheral blood, taken after pregnancy. The chain carries TRBV27 and TRBJ2-6; TRBD2 matches 7 bases. CDR3 loop: CASSLIPGGLQSGANVLTF. DNA for the CDR3: TGTGCCAGCAGTTTAATTCCCGGGGGGTTACAGTCTGGGGCCAACGTCCTGACTTTC.